The sequence of this T cell receptor (beta chain) was determined in a study of T cell responses to AZD1222 COVID-19 vaccine. Libraries were prepared by immunoSEQ multiplex PCR; TCRdb keeps only in-frame clonotypes and omits some of them. The sample lists more than 75,000 clones, around 90% occurring once. Trimming removed 2 bases at V and 8 bases at J, with 12 bases between. The germline V gene has CDR1 MDHEN and CDR2 SYDVKM. The CDR3 has 13 residues. The source is an adult who received the AZD1222 COVID-19 vaccine. The V gene is TRBV28, the J gene TRBJ1-1; D is uncertain. This specimen consisted of peripheral blood, obtained 28 days after the second AZD1222 dose. In DNA, the CDR3 is TGTGCCAGCAGTTTACCCATCCCCCTCGAAGCTTTCTTT. This gives the protein CASSLPIPLEAFF.